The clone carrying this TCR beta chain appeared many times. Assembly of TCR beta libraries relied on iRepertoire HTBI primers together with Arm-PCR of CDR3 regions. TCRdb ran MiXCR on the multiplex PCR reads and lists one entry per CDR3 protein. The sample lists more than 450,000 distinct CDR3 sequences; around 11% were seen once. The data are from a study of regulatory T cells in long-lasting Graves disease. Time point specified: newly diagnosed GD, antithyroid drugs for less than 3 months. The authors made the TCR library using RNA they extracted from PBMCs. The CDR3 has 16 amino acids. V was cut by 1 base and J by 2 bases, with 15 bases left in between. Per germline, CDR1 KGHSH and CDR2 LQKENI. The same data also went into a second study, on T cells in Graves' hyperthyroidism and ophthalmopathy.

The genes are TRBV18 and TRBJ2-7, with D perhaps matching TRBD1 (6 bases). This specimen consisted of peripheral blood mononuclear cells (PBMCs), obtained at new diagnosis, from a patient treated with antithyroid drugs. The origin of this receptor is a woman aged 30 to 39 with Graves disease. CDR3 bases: TGTGCCAGCTCACCACAAGACAGGCCGGCCGCCTACGAGCAGTACTTC. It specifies CASSPQDRPAAYEQYF.